Presented here are 18 T cell receptor beta chains from one specimen sequenced in a study of blood T cell repertoires in COVID-19. Assay used: immunoSEQ multiplex PCR; TCRdb lists only in-frame clones, some missing. This sample has some 250,000 clones, with roughly 90% found just once. Specimen: PBMCs or T cells enriched from blood (not recorded which). Every receptor here comes from a woman in her 30s with acute COVID-19.

The chain employs TRBV4-3 and TRBJ1-1; the D gene is possibly TRBD1 (5 bases). With 0 bases removed from V and 6 bases from J, the gap between germline ends came to 17 bases. In germline, CDR1 is LGHNA, CDR2 YSLEER. The length of the CDR3 is 16 residues. The CDR3 protein is CASSQDIGHRRAEAFF. The CDR3 DNA sequence: TGCGCCAGCAGCCAAGATATAGGACACAGGAGGGCTGAAGCTTTCTTT.

V usage is TRBV4-1 and J usage is TRBJ2-1; possibly TRBD1 for D (6 bases). V was trimmed by 0 bases and J by 4 bases, leaving 10 bases between them. This CDR3 is 15 amino acids long. Germline V gives CDR1 MGHRA, CDR2 YSYEKL. CDR3 protein: CASSQDRDTYNEQFF. The CDR3 coding sequence is TGCGCCAGCAGCCAAGATAGGGACACTTACAATGAGCAGTTCTTC.

The genes are TRBV30 and TRBJ2-1; 9 bases are shared with TRBD2. Trimming removed 1 base from V and 0 bases from J; junction bases left unmatched: 4. This CDR3 is built from 16 residues. Germline-derived CDR1 and CDR2 are GTSNPN and SVGIG (reference sequence). The CDR3 is CAWSESGGFSYNEQFF. The CDR3 nucleotides read TGTGCCTGGAGTGAAAGCGGGGGGTTCTCCTACAATGAGCAGTTCTTC.

J is TRBJ2-1 and V is TRBV3-1 (or the pseudogene TRBV3-2); TRBD2 aligns across 14 bases. V shed 4 bases and J 3 bases; nucleotides not matched to a gene: 5. Per the germline V gene, CDR1 is LGHDT and CDR2 is YNNKEL (reference sequence). The CDR3 totals 17 residues. For the CDR3, the DNA is TGTGCCAGCAGCCTGGGGACTAGCGGGGGCTTCTACAATGAGCAGTTCTTC. Translated: CASSLGTSGGFYNEQFF.

DNA for the CDR3: TGTGCCTGGAGTATGGCACCAACTAATGAAAAACTGTTTTTT. This encodes CAWSMAPTNEKLFF. This chain links TRBV30 with TRBJ1-4; D is unresolved. CDR3 length: 14 residues. Trimming took 2 bases from V and 0 from J, leaving 7 bases between them. Germline V lookup: CDR1 GTSNPN, CDR2 SVGIG (reference sequence).

The chain joins TRBV14 to TRBJ1-4, with D perhaps TRBD1 (5 bases). Germline CDR1 and CDR2: SGHDN and FVKESK. V lost 6 bases to trimming and J lost 8 bases, with 13 bases between them. The CDR3 runs to 13 residues. The CDR3 reads CASSPRGSEKLFF. The CDR3 DNA follows: TGTGCCAGCAGTCCTCGGGGGTCAGAAAAACTGTTTTTT.

The chain recombines TRBV10-1 with TRBJ1-2; 7 bases are shared with TRBD1. Germline V gene lookup returns CDR1 WNHNN and CDR2 SYGVQD (reference sequence). V lost 5 bases and J lost 7; bases outside the gene matches: 7. The CDR3 is 13 amino acids. The CDR3 DNA reads as TGCGCCAGCAGTCCCGACAGGGTGGTTGGCTACACCTTC. Translated, it gives CASSPDRVVGYTF.

CDR3 sequence: CASSGQGVMIGNTIYF. The CDR3 coding sequence is TGTGCCAGCAGTGGACAGGGGGTAATGATTGGAAACACCATATATTTT. J is TRBJ1-3 and V is TRBV2; 9 nucleotides agree with TRBD1. Germline lookup yields CDR1 SNHLY and CDR2 FYNNEI. J gave up 3 bases and V 4 bases, and 7 bases lay outside the gene matches. The CDR3 totals 16 residues. The variable domain in full, completed from reference TRBV2 and TRBJ1-3, reads EPEVTQTPSHQVTQMGQEVILRCVPISNHLYFYWYRQILGQKVEFLVSFYNNEISEKSEIFDDQFSVERPDGSNFTLKIRSTKLEDSAMYFCASSGQGVMIGNTIYFGEGSWLTVV.

The J gene is TRBJ2-3, the V gene TRBV7-2, with a weak D call TRBD2 (5 bases). V was cut by 1 base and J by 3 bases, with 11 bases left in between. CDR1 is SGHTA, CDR2 FQGNSA, per germline. The CDR3 covers 15 residues. CDR3 sequence reads: CASSLVEGATDTQYF. CDR3 DNA sequence: TGTGCCAGCAGCTTAGTTGAGGGAGCGACAGATACGCAGTATTTT.

The rearrangement links TRBV7-8 to TRBJ2-2; no clear D gene. The length of the CDR3 is 13 residues. V was clipped by 4 bases and J by 7 bases, with 10 bases between them. The germline gives CDR1 SGHVS, CDR2 FQNEAQ. Written as DNA, the CDR3 is TGTGCCAGCAGCTCTAGAGGAAACGGGGAGCTGTTTTTT. Residues: CASSSRGNGELFF.

CDR3 nucleotide sequence: TGTGCCAGCAGCCAAGAGTGGGGGGAATTGTTTTTT. Amino acid sequence: CASSQEWGELFF. The chain uses TRBV14 and TRBJ1-4; weak D call: TRBD1 (5 bases). The V and J ends lost 0 bases and 15 bases respectively, with 11 bases between them. The CDR3 length is 12 residues. Per germline, CDR1 SGHDN and CDR2 FVKESK.

This CDR3 is CASRKRLAGGQETQYF. In DNA form, the CDR3 reads TGTGCCAGCAGAAAAAGACTAGCGGGGGGCCAAGAGACCCAGTACTTC. The chain carries TRBV27 and TRBJ2-5; the match to TRBD2 covers 13 bases. With V trimmed by 6 bases and J by 1 base, 5 bases remained unmatched. Germline V CDR1 and CDR2: MNHEY, SMNVEV (reference sequence). The length of the CDR3 is 16 residues.

The chain employs TRBV7-9 and TRBJ2-3; 11 nucleotides line up with TRBD2. V lost 4 bases to trimming and J lost 2 bases; unmatched junction nucleotides: 2. Germline CDR1 and CDR2: SEHNR and FQNEAQ (reference sequence). The CDR3 consists of 15 residues. The CDR3 DNA follows: TGTGCCAGCAGCTCGACTAGCGGGAACACAGATACGCAGTATTTT. Its protein product is CASSSTSGNTDTQYF.

This clone was observed a handful of times. V gene TRBV6-5 combines with J gene TRBJ2-2; D may be TRBD1 (5 bases). Trimming left V 7 bases short and J 4 bases short, with 16 bases between. This CDR3 is built from 15 residues. Germline CDR1 reads MNHEY; CDR2 reads SVGAGI. The CDR3 reads CASTGRGWGTGELFF. The DNA of the CDR3 is TGTGCCAGCACCGGAAGGGGTTGGGGCACCGGGGAGCTGTTTTTT.

V usage is TRBV6-6 and J usage is TRBJ2-7; tentatively, D is TRBD1 (6 bases). V was clipped by 6 bases and J by 3 bases, with 9 bases between them. CDR3 size: 12 residues. The germline V gene has CDR1 MNHNY and CDR2 SVGAGI (reference sequence). The DNA for the CDR3 is TGTGCCAGCAGACAGGGAGACTACGAGCAGTACTTC. Amino acid sequence: CASRQGDYEQYF.

The chain uses TRBV27 and TRBJ1-1; no firm D call. In germline, CDR1 is MNHEY, CDR2 SMNVEV (reference sequence). Trimming stripped 2 bases from V and 1 base from J, with 11 bases between. This CDR3 is 15 amino acids long. CDR3 residues: CASSLGTDSNTEAFF. CDR3 nucleotides: TGTGCCAGCAGTTTAGGTACAGATTCGAACACTGAAGCTTTCTTT.

The chain recombines TRBV24-1 with TRBJ2-5; 9 positions match TRBD2. The junction had 9 bases not matched to a gene; V was cut back by 7 bases and J by 4 bases. Germline V CDR1 and CDR2: KGHDR, SFDVKD. This CDR3 has 15 amino acids. CDR3 nucleotide sequence: TGTGCCACCAGCAAACTGCGGGGGGGCGGAGAGACCCAGTACTTC. Translation gives CATSKLRGGGETQYF.

The rearrangement links TRBV5-6 to TRBJ2-7, with TRBD1 matching 10 bases. The V gene end was trimmed by 3 bases and the J gene end by 0 bases; junction bases not matched to a gene: 6. Germline assignment: CDR1 SGHDT and CDR2 YYEEEE. CDR3 length equals 16 residues. DNA for the CDR3: TGTGCCAGCAGCTCGGGGACAGGGGATAGCTCCTACGAGCAGTACTTC. It translates to CASSSGTGDSSYEQYF.